This is a list of T cell receptor beta chains from one sample in a study of molecular identifiers for immune sequencing clone quantification. One entry per CDR3 protein, called by TCRdb with MiXCR from the PCR reads. The table has around 300,000 distinct CDR3 sequences, roughly 24% seen once. The material sequenced was naive CD8+ T cells from blood, with Jurkat cell RNA spiked in. These receptors were obtained from a human donor in good health. Some libraries in this study had Jurkat cell RNA spiked in. Each CDR3 is given with its conserved first and last residue. A D gene is named only where the DNA matches it firmly. The size of a clone is reported for some rows only, either as once, few or many, or as a class for expanded clones.

j_call clone_size d_call v_call cdr3_aa cdr3_nt
TRBJ1-1 few . TRBV5-6 CASNRGTSNTEAFF TGTGCCAGCAACAGAGGGACATCGAACACTGAAGCTTTCTTT
TRBJ2-7 . TRBD2 TRBV28 CASSSGASGTYEQYF TGTGCCAGCAGTTCCGGGGCTAGCGGGACCTACGAGCAGTACTTC
TRBJ1-5 . . TRBV30 CAWARDSLTNQPQHF TGTGCCTGGGCCCGCGACAGCTTGACAAATCAGCCCCAGCATTTT
TRBJ2-1 many TRBD1 TRBV4-3 CASSPGTGGPYEQFF TGCGCCAGCAGCCCAGGGACAGGGGGCCCGTATGAGCAGTTCTTC
TRBJ1-5 many . TRBV4-1 CASSQDQWGNQPQHF TGCGCCAGCAGCCAAGATCAGTGGGGCAATCAGCCCCAGCATTTT
TRBJ1-1 many . TRBV5-1 CASSLRQAVYSEAFF TGCGCCAGCAGCTTGAGACAGGCGGTTTATTCGGAAGCTTTCTTT
TRBJ1-5 many . TRBV7-9 CASKQGLPQHF TGTGCCAGTAAACAGGGTTTGCCCCAGCATTTT
TRBJ1-1 . . TRBV7-9 CASSPPGTLEQAFF TGTGCCAGCAGCCCCCCCGGGACCCTCGAGCAGGCTTTCTTT
TRBJ2-7 . . TRBV12-3/TRBV12-4 CASSPEGTRGEQYF TGTGCCAGCAGTCCAGAGGGGACGCGGGGCGAGCAGTACTTC
TRBJ2-3 . TRBD1 TRBV9 CASSVGEGAEDTQYF TGTGCCAGCAGCGTAGGTGAGGGGGCCGAGGATACGCAGTATTTT
TRBJ2-7 . TRBD2 TRBV9 CASSVGGGKSYEQYF TGTGCCAGCAGCGTAGGCGGGGGGAAGTCCTACGAGCAGTACTTC
TRBJ2-5 . . TRBV21-1 CASSPPTSGMEETQYF TGTGCCAGCAGCCCTCCGACTAGCGGGATGGAAGAGACCCAGTACTTC
TRBJ1-5 few . TRBV6-1 CASGREGLYQPQHF TGTGCCAGCGGGAGGGAGGGGTTGTATCAGCCCCAGCATTTT
TRBJ2-7 . TRBD2 TRBV27 CASSWSGSYEQYF TGTGCCAGCAGTTGGAGCGGGAGCTACGAGCAGTACTTC
TRBJ2-7 many . TRBV13 CASSFGGQTYEQYF TGTGCCAGCAGCTTTGGGGGCCAGACCTACGAGCAGTACTTC
TRBJ1-1 few TRBD1 TRBV6-5 CASSYSLGQGADAFF TGTGCCAGCAGTTACTCGTTGGGACAGGGGGCGGACGCTTTCTTT
TRBJ1-1 . . TRBV7-9 CASRLGLGTAAFF TGTGCCTCACGACTGGGCTTGGGGACTGCAGCTTTCTTT
TRBJ2-7 many TRBD2 TRBV30 CAWTWTSGGYEQYF TGTGCCTGGACCTGGACTAGCGGAGGGTACGAGCAGTACTTC